These 23 T cell receptor beta chains share one sample of origin, sequenced in a study of blood T cell repertoires in COVID-19. Some clones are missing from TCRdb's copy, which holds only in-frame ones; the method was immunoSEQ multiplex PCR. The sample consists of roughly 230,000 clones, around 91% of them appearing once. Sequencing was carried out using peripheral blood. These receptors all stem from a woman between 55 and 75 years old with COVID-19, enrolled during active disease.

This chain joins TRBV19 and TRBJ1-4, with a tentative D call TRBD1 (5 bases). In germline, CDR1 is LNHDA, CDR2 SQIVND (reference sequence). V was cut by 6 bases and J by 6 bases, with 11 bases left in between. This CDR3 has 13 amino acids. The CDR3 here is CASRKSGHEKLFF. Written as DNA, the CDR3 is TGTGCCAGTAGAAAGTCAGGGCATGAAAAACTGTTTTTT.

The CDR3 sequence is CASSESGTTLPGTDTQYF. The CDR3 region has the DNA TGTGCCAGCAGTGAGTCCGGGACTACTCTCCCGGGCACAGATACGCAGTATTTT. V and J are TRBV6-1 and TRBJ2-3; 7 bases line up with TRBD2. The CDR3 has 18 amino acids. Germline V gene data show CDR1 as MNHNS and CDR2 as SASEGT. After removal of 3 bases from V and 1 base from J, the junction contained 13 bases not matched to a gene.

The chain joins TRBV10-3 to TRBJ2-2; 8 positions agree with TRBD1. The junction had 5 bases not matched to a gene; V was cut back by 6 bases and J by 8 bases. CDR3 length: 13 residues. CDR1 is ENHRY and CDR2 is SYGVKD in the germline V gene. The CDR3 protein is CAIRTTGVGELFF. The CDR3 nucleotides read TGTGCCATCAGGACGACAGGGGTGGGGGAGCTGTTTTTT.

The chain couples TRBV11-2 to TRBJ2-1, with 10 positions matching TRBD2. Germline V gene sequence: CDR1 SGHAT, CDR2 FQNNGV. Losses at the gene ends were 4 bases for V and 9 bases for J; bases not matched to a gene: 18. The CDR3 has 18 residues. The CDR3 DNA follows: TGTGCCAGCAGCTCGAGATCTCCCAGCGGGGGGGCCGGGGTTGAGCAGTTCTTC. This encodes CASSSRSPSGGAGVEQFF.

On this clone: The sample holds other DNA sequences that translate to the same CDR3. The chain links TRBV6-5 to TRBJ1-5; TRBD1 is a possible D gene (6 bases). V gave up 10 bases and J gave up 2 bases, with 18 bases separating them. Germline V CDR1 and CDR2: MNHEY, SVGAGI. This CDR3 has 15 amino acids. Here the CDR3 reads CATWRGGAGNQPQHF. CDR3 DNA: TGTGCCACCTGGCGAGGGGGGGCGGGCAATCAGCCCCAGCATTTT.

V is TRBV18 and J is TRBJ1-2, with D uncertain. This CDR3 spans 17 amino acids. Trimming pared 3 bases from V and 2 bases from J, leaving 19 bases between. CDR1 is KGHSH and CDR2 is LQKENI in the germline V gene. The CDR3 here is CASSPTGGPSSNYGYTF. Here the CDR3 DNA reads TGTGCCAGCTCACCCACGGGAGGGCCATCCTCCAACTATGGCTACACCTTC.

The chain recombines TRBV10-3 with TRBJ1-1; 8 bases map to TRBD1. Germline assignment: CDR1 ENHRY and CDR2 SYGVKD. The CDR3 loop spans 16 amino acids. V shed 2 bases, J shed 0 bases, and the junction held 5 bases outside the gene matches. The DNA of the CDR3 is TGTGCCATCAGTGAGGCGGACAGGGTCATGAACACTGAAGCTTTCTTT. Residues: CAISEADRVMNTEAFF.

The gene calls are TRBV5-6 and TRBJ1-4; D remains unclear. Germline CDR1 SGHDT, CDR2 YYEEEE. Trimming left V 1 base short and J 8 bases short, with 9 bases between. The CDR3 runs to 13 residues. The CDR3 coding sequence is TGTGCCAGCAGCTTGAGGTCGGGGGAAAAACTGTTTTTT. As protein: CASSLRSGEKLFF.

V gene TRBV7-8 combines with J gene TRBJ2-3; 10 bases are shared with TRBD2. V lost 5 bases, J lost 3 bases, and 11 bases stayed unmatched. Germline lookup yields CDR1 SGHVS and CDR2 FQNEAQ. The CDR3 runs 17 residues. The CDR3 region has the DNA TGTGCCAGCAGCACCCGAAAGGGACTAGCGCATACAGATACGCAGTATTTT. This codes for CASSTRKGLAHTDTQYF.

J is TRBJ2-6 and V is TRBV5-4, with D possibly matching TRBD2 (7 bases). From germline, CDR1 is SGHNT and CDR2 YYREEE (reference sequence). The V gene lost 5 bases and the J gene lost 1 base, with 10 bases spanning the gap. This CDR3 is built from 15 residues. The CDR3 nucleotides read TGTGCCAGCAGGGGAGGGGGATCTGGGGCCAACGTCCTGACTTTC. Its protein is CASRGGGSGANVLTF.

The genes are TRBV20-1 and TRBJ1-6, with D unresolved. The length of the CDR3 is 16 residues. Germline CDR1 reads DFQATT; CDR2 reads SNEGSKA (reference sequence). The ends were cut back, 3 bases at V and 9 bases at J, with 21 bases in the middle. The CDR3 region is CSASPSDFSKRSPLHF. The CDR3 DNA follows: TGCAGTGCTAGTCCCTCGGACTTCTCAAAACGTTCACCCCTCCACTTT.

This clone was observed once. The rearrangement links TRBV7-2 to TRBJ1-3; a possible D gene is TRBD1 (5 bases). Germline lookup yields CDR1 SGHTA and CDR2 FQGNSA. Deletions cut 3 bases from V and 0 bases from J, with 18 bases between. This CDR3 comprises 18 residues. CDR3 in DNA: TGTGCCAGCAGCTTGTGGGGACCGGGGGGAATCTCTGGAAACACCATATATTTT. Its protein is CASSLWGPGGISGNTIYF.

The rearrangement uses TRBV5-4 and TRBJ2-7; TRBD1 might be the D (6 bases). Germline lookup yields CDR1 SGHNT and CDR2 YYREEE (reference sequence). V was shortened by 3 bases and J by 3 bases, with 16 bases between the two germline ends. This CDR3 region has 15 residues. The DNA for the CDR3 is TGTGCCAGCAGCTCCAACAGGGTCTGGGGCTACGAGCAGTACTTC. Protein: CASSSNRVWGYEQYF. Looking up the rest from reference TRBV5-4 and TRBJ2-7 gives the full variable domain: ETGVTQSPTHLIKTRGQQVTLRCSSQSGHNTVSWYQQALGQGPQFIFQYYREEENGRGNFPPRFSGLQFPNYSSELNVNALELDDSALYLCASSSNRVWGYEQYFGPGTRLTVT.

The rearrangement links TRBV7-9 to TRBJ2-3; 8 nucleotides line up with TRBD2. There are 15 residues in the CDR3. V shed 2 bases, J shed 3 bases, and the junction held 4 bases outside the gene matches. CDR1 and CDR2 from the germline V gene are SEHNR and FQNEAQ (reference sequence). CDR3 loop: CASSLHGGATDTQYF. The CDR3 region has the DNA TGTGCCAGCAGCTTACACGGGGGGGCTACAGATACGCAGTATTTT. The variable domain in full, completed from reference TRBV7-9 and TRBJ2-3, reads DTGVSQNPRHKITKRGQNVTFRCDPISEHNRLYWYRQTLGQGPEFLTYFQNEAQLEKSRLLSDRFSAERPKGSFSTLEIQRTEQGDSAMYLCASSLHGGATDTQYFGPGTRLTVL.

The chain has TRBV5-6 and TRBJ1-2; D remains unclear. The V end was cut by 5 bases, the J end by 7 bases, with 18 bases between. The CDR3 is 14 amino acids. Germline CDR1 reads SGHDT; CDR2 reads YYEEEE. The DNA for the CDR3 is TGTGCCAGCAGTCAAGAGTTAAGAGGCGGTGGCTACACCTTC. Translating it yields CASSQELRGGGYTF.

This chain uses TRBV7-8 with TRBJ2-5; D is ambiguous. CDR3 length: 13 amino acids. Germline CDR1 is SGHVS and CDR2 is FQNEAQ. V shed 1 base and J shed 7 bases, with 10 bases lying between them. CDR3 DNA sequence: TGTGCCAGCAGCTTAGGGCGGCGCGGGACCCAGTACTTC. Its protein is CASSLGRRGTQYF.

J is TRBJ2-1 and V is TRBV19; 8 nucleotides align to TRBD2. The germline gives CDR1 LNHDA, CDR2 SQIVND (reference sequence). V lost 2 bases and J lost 4; bases outside the gene matches: 4. The CDR3 contains 15 residues. CDR3 DNA sequence: TGTGCCAGTAGTATATATAGCGGGGAATACAATGAGCAGTTCTTC. It is translated as CASSIYSGEYNEQFF. The full variable domain, rest sourced from reference TRBV19 and TRBJ2-1, is DGGITQSPKYLFRKEGQNVTLSCEQNLNHDAMYWYRQDPGQGLRLIYYSQIVNDFQKGDIAEGYSVSREKKESFPLTVTSAQKNPTAFYLCASSIYSGEYNEQFFGPGTRLTVL.

The CDR3 region is CAWERGPGNTIYF. The CDR3 DNA reads TGTGCCTGGGAAAGGGGTCCTGGAAACACCATATATTTT. The genes are TRBV30 and TRBJ1-3, with D perhaps TRBD1 (5 bases). The CDR3 totals 13 residues. The V end lost 5 bases, the J end lost 2 bases, and 10 bases lay between the germline ends. Germline CDR1 reads GTSNPN; CDR2 reads SVGIG (reference sequence).

V and J are TRBV4-2 and TRBJ1-1; maybe TRBD1 (5 bases). Germline-derived CDR1 and CDR2 are LGHNA and YNFKEQ. The CDR3 is made up of 17 amino acids. Trimming took off 0 bases at V and 5 bases at J, with 19 bases between the two ends. The CDR3 coding sequence is TGTGCCAGCAGCCAAGATCGGAAAGGGGCGCGGGGGACTGAAGCTTTCTTT. It encodes CASSQDRKGARGTEAFF.

The chain recombines TRBV28 with TRBJ2-1, with TRBD2 matching 9 bases. Unmatched junction bases numbered 5, after V lost 6 bases and J lost 2 bases. The CDR3 has 15 amino acids. Germline CDR1 is MDHEN and CDR2 is SYDVKM. The CDR3 DNA reads TGTGCCAGCAGCCCCAGCGGGGGGCCCTACAATGAGCAGTTCTTC. Translating it yields CASSPSGGPYNEQFF.

This sequence joins TRBV24-1 and TRBJ1-4; D possibly corresponds to TRBD1 (6 bases). V lost 4 bases and J lost 2, with 13 bases in between. This CDR3 is built from 16 residues. CDR1 and CDR2 (germline): KGHDR, SFDVKD. Written as DNA, the CDR3 is TGTGCCACCAGTGAGTCTCCAGGGGACACTAATGAAAAACTGTTTTTT. The encoded protein is CATSESPGDTNEKLFF.

The V call is TRBV30, the J call TRBJ1-5; possible D gene TRBD1, 6 bases. Trimming left V 0 bases short and J 3 bases short, with 21 bases between. This CDR3 region has 18 residues. In germline, CDR1 is GTSNPN, CDR2 SVGIG (reference sequence). The CDR3 spells CAWSVGRLGGGNNQPQHF. The CDR3 DNA is TGTGCCTGGAGTGTCGGGCGGTTAGGGGGGGGAAACAATCAGCCCCAGCATTTT.

The chain combines TRBV29-1 with TRBJ2-5, with a possible D match to TRBD2 (7 bases). CDR1 SQVTM and CDR2 ANQGSEA come from the germline V gene. This CDR3 contains 15 residues. Trimming stripped 6 bases from V and 2 bases from J, with 19 bases between. The CDR3 protein is CSVLPRGARQETQYF. CDR3 DNA sequence: TGCAGCGTCCTCCCCCGGGGGGCGAGACAAGAGACCCAGTACTTC.